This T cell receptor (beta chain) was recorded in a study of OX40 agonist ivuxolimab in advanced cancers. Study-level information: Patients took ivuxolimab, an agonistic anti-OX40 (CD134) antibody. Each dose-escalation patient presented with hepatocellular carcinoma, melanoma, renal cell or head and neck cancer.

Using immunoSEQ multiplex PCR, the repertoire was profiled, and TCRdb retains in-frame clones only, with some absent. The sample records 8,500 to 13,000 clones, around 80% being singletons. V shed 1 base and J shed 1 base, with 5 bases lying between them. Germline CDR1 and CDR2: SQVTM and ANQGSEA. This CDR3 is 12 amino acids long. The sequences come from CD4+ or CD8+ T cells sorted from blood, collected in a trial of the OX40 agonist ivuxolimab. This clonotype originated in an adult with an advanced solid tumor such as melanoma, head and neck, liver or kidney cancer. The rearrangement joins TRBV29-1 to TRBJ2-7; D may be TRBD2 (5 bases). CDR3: CSVEGTSYEQYF. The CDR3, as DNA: TGCAGCGTTGAAGGGACTTCCTACGAGCAGTACTTC.